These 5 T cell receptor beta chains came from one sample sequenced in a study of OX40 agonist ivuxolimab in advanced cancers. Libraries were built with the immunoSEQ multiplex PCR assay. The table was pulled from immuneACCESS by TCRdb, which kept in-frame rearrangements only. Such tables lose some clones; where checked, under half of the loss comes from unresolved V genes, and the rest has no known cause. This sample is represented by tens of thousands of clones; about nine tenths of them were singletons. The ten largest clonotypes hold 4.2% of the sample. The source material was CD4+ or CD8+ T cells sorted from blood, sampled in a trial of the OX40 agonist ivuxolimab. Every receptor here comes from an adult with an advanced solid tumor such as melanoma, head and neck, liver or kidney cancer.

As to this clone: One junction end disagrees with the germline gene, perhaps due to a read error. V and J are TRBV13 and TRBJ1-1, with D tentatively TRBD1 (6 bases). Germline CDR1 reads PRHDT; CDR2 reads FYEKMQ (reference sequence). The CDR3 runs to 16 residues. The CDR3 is CASILRQGPKDTEAFF. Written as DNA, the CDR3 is TGTGCCAGCATCTTACGCCAGGGGCCTAAGGACACTGAAGCTTTCTTT.

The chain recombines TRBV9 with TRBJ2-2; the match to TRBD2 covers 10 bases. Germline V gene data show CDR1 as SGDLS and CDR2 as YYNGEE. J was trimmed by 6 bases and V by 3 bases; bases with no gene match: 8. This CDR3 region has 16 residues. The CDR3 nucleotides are TGTGCCAGCAGCGAGAGAACTAGCGGGGAGGCCGGGGAGCTGTTTTTT. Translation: CASSERTSGEAGELFF. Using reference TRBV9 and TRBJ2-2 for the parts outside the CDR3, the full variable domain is DSGVTQTPKHLITATGQRVTLRCSPRSGDLSVYWYQQSLDQGLQFLIQYYNGEERAKGNILERFSAQQFPDLHSELNLSSLELGDSALYFCASSERTSGEAGELFFGEGSRLTVL.

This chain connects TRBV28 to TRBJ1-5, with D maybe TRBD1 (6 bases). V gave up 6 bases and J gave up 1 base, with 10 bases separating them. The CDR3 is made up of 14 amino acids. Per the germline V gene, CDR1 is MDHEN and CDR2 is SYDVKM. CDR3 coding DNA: TGTGCCAGCAGCCTCGACAGGAGCAATCAGCCCCAGCATTTT. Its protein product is CASSLDRSNQPQHF.

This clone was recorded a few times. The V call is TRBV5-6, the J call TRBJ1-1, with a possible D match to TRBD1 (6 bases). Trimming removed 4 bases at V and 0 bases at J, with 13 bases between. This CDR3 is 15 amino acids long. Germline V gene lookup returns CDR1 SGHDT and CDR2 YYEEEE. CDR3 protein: CASSGRGDMNTEAFF. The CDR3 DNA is TGTGCCAGCAGCGGCAGGGGAGACATGAACACTGAAGCTTTCTTT.

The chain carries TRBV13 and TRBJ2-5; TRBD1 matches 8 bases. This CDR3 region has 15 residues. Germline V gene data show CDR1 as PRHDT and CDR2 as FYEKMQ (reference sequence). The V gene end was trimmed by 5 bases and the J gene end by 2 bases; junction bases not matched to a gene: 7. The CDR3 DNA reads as TGTGCCAGCAGCCCCGCGGGACAGGATCAAGAGACCCAGTACTTC. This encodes CASSPAGQDQETQYF.